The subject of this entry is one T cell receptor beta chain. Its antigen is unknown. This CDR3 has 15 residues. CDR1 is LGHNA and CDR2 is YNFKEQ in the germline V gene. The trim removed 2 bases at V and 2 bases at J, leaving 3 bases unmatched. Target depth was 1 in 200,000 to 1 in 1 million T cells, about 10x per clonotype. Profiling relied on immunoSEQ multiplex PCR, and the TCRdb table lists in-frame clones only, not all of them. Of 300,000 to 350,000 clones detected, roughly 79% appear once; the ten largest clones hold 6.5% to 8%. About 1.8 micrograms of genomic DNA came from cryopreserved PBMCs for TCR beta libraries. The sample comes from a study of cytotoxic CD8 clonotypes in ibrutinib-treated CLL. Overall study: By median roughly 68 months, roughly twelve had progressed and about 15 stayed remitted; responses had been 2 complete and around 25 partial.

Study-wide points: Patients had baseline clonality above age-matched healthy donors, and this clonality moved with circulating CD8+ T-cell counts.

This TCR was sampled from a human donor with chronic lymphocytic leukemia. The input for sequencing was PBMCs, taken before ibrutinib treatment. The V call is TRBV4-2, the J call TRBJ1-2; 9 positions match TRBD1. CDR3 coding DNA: TGTGCCAGCAGCCAACCAGGACAGGGGAACTATGGCTACACCTTC. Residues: CASSQPGQGNYGYTF.